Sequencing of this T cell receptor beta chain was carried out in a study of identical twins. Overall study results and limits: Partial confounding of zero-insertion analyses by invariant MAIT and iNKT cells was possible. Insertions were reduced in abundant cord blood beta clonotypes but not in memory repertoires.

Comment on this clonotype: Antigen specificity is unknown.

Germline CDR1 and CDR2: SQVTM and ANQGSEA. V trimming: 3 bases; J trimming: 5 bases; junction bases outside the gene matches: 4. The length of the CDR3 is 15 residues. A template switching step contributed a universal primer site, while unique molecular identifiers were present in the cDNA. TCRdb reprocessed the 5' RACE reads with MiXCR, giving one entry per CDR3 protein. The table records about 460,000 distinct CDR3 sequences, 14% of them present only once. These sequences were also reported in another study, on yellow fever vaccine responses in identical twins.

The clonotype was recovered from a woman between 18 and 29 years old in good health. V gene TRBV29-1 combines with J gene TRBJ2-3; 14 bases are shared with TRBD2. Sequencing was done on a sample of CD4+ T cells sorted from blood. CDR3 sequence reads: CSVEGLAGVGDTQYF. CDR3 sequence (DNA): TGCAGCGTTGAGGGACTAGCGGGAGTAGGAGATACGCAGTATTTT.